This record looks at one T cell receptor (beta chain) sequence and its context. Its antigen is still unknown. Per-base quality was not reported, and no clone a single base away is much larger than it. The sample comes from a study of T-cell reconstitution after alpha-beta-depleted transplantation in children listed by TCRdb under 2016. The study in broad terms: Using TCR repertoire profiling, the study followed T-cell immune reconstitution in a quantitative way in children after TCRalphabeta/CD19-depleted allogeneic hematopoietic cell transplantation.

Libraries were built with PCR. The sequencer was an Illumina HiSeq 2500. TCR library preparation used molecular barcoding, with unique molecular identifiers applied to normalize quantification of the TCRbeta repertoire. In TCRdb, the public reads were trimmed at Q25 with fastp and aligned with MiXCR, with productive beta chains retained. Each record represents a unique CDR3 protein, reported with the most common genes and DNA among its rows. The sample table records around 480,000 distinct CDR3 sequences; around a third of these occur just once. Approximately 2.3% of the sample is taken by the ten largest. Trimming leaves V shorter by 2 bases and J shorter by 5 bases, with the junction holding 12 bases beyond the gene matches. From its cysteine to its phenylalanine, the CDR3 spans 18 amino acids. Left in the record is the CDR3 DNA by itself, 54 bases read in frame from the first base. The germline V gene specifies SGHVS as CDR1 and FNYEAQ as CDR2.

The chain links TRBV7-6 with TRBJ2-1; 10 bases in between match TRBD2. The origin of this receptor is a human donor who donated a stem cell graft to a child with aplastic anemia. The sequences come from PBMCs from the stem cell graft donor, collected from the stem cell graft. The CDR3 has the sequence CASSLRPLTGLAHNEQFF. At the DNA level, the sequence is TGTGCCAGCAGCTTAAGACCCCTGACGGGACTAGCGCACAATGAGCAGTTCTTC.